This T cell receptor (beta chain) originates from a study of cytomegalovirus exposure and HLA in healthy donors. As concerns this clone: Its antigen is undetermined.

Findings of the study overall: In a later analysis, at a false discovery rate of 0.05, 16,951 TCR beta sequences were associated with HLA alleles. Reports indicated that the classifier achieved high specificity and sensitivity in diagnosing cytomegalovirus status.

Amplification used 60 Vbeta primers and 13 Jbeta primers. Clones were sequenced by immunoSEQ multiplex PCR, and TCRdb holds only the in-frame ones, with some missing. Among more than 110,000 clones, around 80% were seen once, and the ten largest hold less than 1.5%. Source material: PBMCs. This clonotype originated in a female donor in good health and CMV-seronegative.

The CDR3 coding sequence is TGTGCCAGCAGCGGGGACAGGGAGAACTCCTACAATGAGCAGTTCTTC. Translation: CASSGDRENSYNEQFF. The chain joins TRBV11-3 to TRBJ2-1; TRBD1 matches 9 bases. Germline-derived CDR1 and CDR2 are SGHNT and YENEEA. Trimming at V came to 5 bases and at J to 0 bases, leaving 5 bases not matched to a gene. The CDR3 consists of 16 residues.